These T cell receptor beta chains were read from a single sample in a study of T cell repertoires in cytomegalovirus infection. TCRdb reprocessed the reads via MiXCR and lists one record per CDR3 protein. The sample lists about 150,000 distinct CDR3 sequences; about 31% were seen once. Their antigens remain unidentified. The sequenced sample was CD8+ T cells from cultured PBMCs, obtained from culture after CMV antigen stimulation. Source of these receptors: a human donor in good health (CMV status not recorded). Some clones in this sample may be carry-over from other donors' samples. Both conserved end residues are part of each CDR3. A D gene is named only where the DNA matches it firmly. Clone size is given for some rows only: seen once, a few or many times, or a class if the clone is expanded.

d_gene: -
v_gene: TRBV7-6
j_gene: TRBJ2-2
abundance: few
CDR3aa: CASSLAREGDTGELFF
CDR3nt: TGTGCCAGCAGCTTAGCGCGAGAGGGGGACACCGGGGAGCTGTTTTTT

d_gene: -
v_gene: TRBV12-3/TRBV12-4
j_gene: TRBJ1-2
abundance: few
CDR3aa: CASSLGPLRGYTF
CDR3nt: TGTGCCAGCAGTTTAGGACCGCTGCGTGGCTACACCTTC

d_gene: TRBD1
v_gene: TRBV2
j_gene: TRBJ1-5
abundance: -
CDR3aa: CASSDPGQRGNQPQHF
CDR3nt: TGTGCCAGCAGTGACCCGGGACAGAGGGGGAATCAGCCCCAGCATTTT

d_gene: -
v_gene: TRBV2
j_gene: TRBJ1-1
abundance: -
CDR3aa: CATLRALSEAFF
CDR3nt: TGTGCCACCCTGAGGGCTCTGTCGGAAGCTTTCTTT

d_gene: TRBD2
v_gene: TRBV4-1
j_gene: TRBJ2-7
abundance: -
CDR3aa: CASSLTSGGHEQYF
CDR3nt: TGCGCCAGCAGCCTGACTAGCGGGGGCCACGAGCAGTACTTC

d_gene: -
v_gene: TRBV7-9
j_gene: TRBJ2-7
abundance: few
CDR3aa: CASSFEGIGREQYF
CDR3nt: TGTGCCAGCAGCTTTGAAGGGATAGGTCGCGAGCAGTACTTC

d_gene: -
v_gene: TRBV20-1
j_gene: TRBJ2-1
abundance: -
CDR3aa: CSARDWTANEQFF
CDR3nt: TGCAGTGCTAGAGATTGGACAGCCAATGAGCAGTTCTTC

d_gene: -
v_gene: TRBV19
j_gene: TRBJ2-2
abundance: -
CDR3aa: CASSIDLATLQNTGELFF
CDR3nt: TGTGCCAGTAGTATAGATCTGGCCACTCTTCAGAACACCGGGGAGCTGTTTTTT

d_gene: -
v_gene: TRBV12-3/TRBV12-4
j_gene: TRBJ2-7
abundance: -
CDR3aa: CASSFGGRYEQYF
CDR3nt: TGTGCCAGCAGTTTTGGAGGGCGGTACGAGCAGTACTTC

d_gene: TRBD1
v_gene: TRBV11-1
j_gene: TRBJ2-7
abundance: many
CDR3aa: CASSPGQTGYEQYF
CDR3nt: TGTGCCAGCAGCCCGGGACAGACGGGTTACGAGCAGTACTTC

d_gene: TRBD1
v_gene: TRBV6-5
j_gene: TRBJ2-3
abundance: few
CDR3aa: CASSPGGSGTDTQYF
CDR3nt: TGTGCCAGCAGTCCAGGGGGTTCCGGCACAGATACGCAGTATTTT

d_gene: -
v_gene: TRBV19
j_gene: TRBJ2-6
abundance: -
CDR3aa: CASSKSGSGANVLTF
CDR3nt: TGTGCCAGTAGTAAGTCTGGCTCTGGGGCCAACGTCCTGACTTTC

d_gene: TRBD2
v_gene: TRBV4-1
j_gene: TRBJ2-5
abundance: few
CDR3aa: CASSHLGLAGQETQYF
CDR3nt: TGCGCCAGCAGCCACCTCGGACTAGCGGGGCAGGAGACCCAGTACTTC

d_gene: TRBD1
v_gene: TRBV7-2
j_gene: TRBJ2-3
abundance: many
CDR3aa: CASSLIGGGTDTQYF
CDR3nt: TGTGCCAGCAGCTTAATAGGGGGCGGCACAGATACGCAGTATTTT

d_gene: -
v_gene: TRBV2
j_gene: TRBJ1-1
abundance: few
CDR3aa: CASLPGRGLEAFF
CDR3nt: TGTGCCAGCTTACCAGGGCGAGGGCTTGAAGCTTTCTTT

d_gene: -
v_gene: TRBV28
j_gene: TRBJ2-2
abundance: -
CDR3aa: CASSPRETGELFF
CDR3nt: TGTGCCAGCAGTCCGAGGGAGACCGGGGAGCTGTTTTTT

d_gene: TRBD1
v_gene: TRBV4-1
j_gene: TRBJ1-5
abundance: few
CDR3aa: CASSLGDRGISRPQHF
CDR3nt: TGCGCCAGCAGCCTGGGGGACAGGGGGATATCAAGACCCCAGCATTTT

d_gene: -
v_gene: TRBV7-3
j_gene: TRBJ1-1
abundance: few
CDR3aa: CASSLRWDTEAFF
CDR3nt: TGTGCCAGCAGCTTAAGATGGGACACTGAAGCTTTCTTT

d_gene: -
v_gene: TRBV19
j_gene: TRBJ2-1
abundance: -
CDR3aa: CASSIDDGRYNEQFF
CDR3nt: TGTGCCAGTAGTATAGACGACGGGAGATACAATGAGCAGTTCTTC

d_gene: -
v_gene: TRBV2
j_gene: TRBJ2-3
abundance: -
CDR3aa: CASSDPTAYTDTQYF
CDR3nt: TGTGCCAGCAGTGATCCCACAGCCTACACAGATACGCAGTATTTT

d_gene: -
v_gene: TRBV7-2
j_gene: TRBJ2-5
abundance: -
CDR3aa: CASSTTSLWAETQYF
CDR3nt: TGTGCCAGCAGCACTACTAGCCTGTGGGCGGAGACCCAGTACTTC

d_gene: TRBD1
v_gene: TRBV7-8
j_gene: TRBJ1-2
abundance: many
CDR3aa: CASSPRHRGSNYGYTF
CDR3nt: TGTGCCAGCAGCCCCCGACACAGGGGATCTAACTATGGCTACACCTTC

d_gene: -
v_gene: TRBV6-5
j_gene: TRBJ1-5
abundance: few
CDR3aa: CASSYSPPLASNQPQHF
CDR3nt: TGTGCCAGCAGTTACTCCCCTCCTCTGGCTAGCAATCAGCCCCAGCATTTT

d_gene: -
v_gene: TRBV28
j_gene: TRBJ2-2
abundance: -
CDR3aa: CASRDIMNTGELFF
CDR3nt: TGTGCCAGCAGGGACATAATGAACACCGGGGAGCTGTTTTTT